The subject of this entry is one T cell receptor (beta chain). The entry originates in a study of shared clonotypes between healthy human individuals. Assay: immunoSEQ multiplex PCR; the TCRdb copy retains only in-frame clones and omits some. This repertoire shows fewer than 400,000 clones, roughly 70% found once; its top ten account for 10%. This CDR3 comprises 15 residues. Trimming at V came to 3 bases and at J to 9 bases, leaving 8 bases not matched to a gene. Germline values: CDR1 SGHVS, CDR2 FNYEAQ. This chain uses TRBV7-6 with TRBJ2-1; 10 positions agree with TRBD2. The source of this sequence is a man in his thirties or forties in good health. The sequenced sample consisted of memory CD4+ T cells sorted from blood. Subset of the sample: CD45RA-negative fraction. The CDR3 DNA sequence: TGTGCCAGCAGCTTGTCTCTAGCGGGAGAACTTGAGCAGTTCTTC. This gives the protein CASSLSLAGELEQFF. Based on the CDR3 plus reference TRBV7-6 and TRBJ2-1, the full variable domain is GAGVSQSPRYKVTKRGQDVALRCDPISGHVSLYWYRQALGQGPEFLTYFNYEAQQDKSGLPNDRFSAERPEGSISTLTIQRTEQRDSAMYRCASSLSLAGELEQFFGPGTRLTVL.